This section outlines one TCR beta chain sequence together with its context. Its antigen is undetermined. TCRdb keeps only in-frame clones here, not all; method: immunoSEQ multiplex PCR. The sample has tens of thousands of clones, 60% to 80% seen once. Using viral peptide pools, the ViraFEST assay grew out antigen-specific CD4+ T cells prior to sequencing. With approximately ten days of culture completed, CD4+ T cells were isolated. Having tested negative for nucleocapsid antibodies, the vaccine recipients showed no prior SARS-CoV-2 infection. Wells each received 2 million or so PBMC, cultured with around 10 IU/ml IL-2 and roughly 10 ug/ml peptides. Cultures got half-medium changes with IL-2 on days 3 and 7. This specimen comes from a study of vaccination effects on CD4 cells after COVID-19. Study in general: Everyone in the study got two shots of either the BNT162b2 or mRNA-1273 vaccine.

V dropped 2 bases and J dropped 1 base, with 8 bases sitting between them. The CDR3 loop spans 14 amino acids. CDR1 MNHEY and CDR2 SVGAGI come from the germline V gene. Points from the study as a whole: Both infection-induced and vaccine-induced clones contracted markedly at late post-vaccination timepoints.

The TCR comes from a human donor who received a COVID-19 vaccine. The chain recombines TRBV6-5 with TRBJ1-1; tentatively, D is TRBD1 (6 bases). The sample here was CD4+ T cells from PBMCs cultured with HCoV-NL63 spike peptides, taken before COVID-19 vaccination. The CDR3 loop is CASSYVDRNTEAFF. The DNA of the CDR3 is TGTGCCAGCAGTTACGTGGACAGGAACACTGAAGCTTTCTTT.